This T cell receptor (beta chain) was captured by sequencing in a study of blood T cell repertoires in COVID-19. Study-wide background: Italy, Spain and the United States were the sources of the convalescent and acute COVID-19 samples.

Everyone who took part was roughly 18 to 89 years old, and they came from 24 US areas. Each participant's cohort was designated according to participant-reported clinical history. In the authors' methods: Researchers report that nucleated cell counts were estimated from reference gene primer amplification. Produced via immunoSEQ multiplex PCR; TCRdb's table is partial and in-frame only. V, J and clone size are those of that table, while D and trimming were read from the DNA. The sample consists of approximately 220,000 clones, 84% of them appearing once. CDR3 length: 15 residues. The V end lost 1 base, the J end lost 1 base, and 11 bases lay between the germline ends. CDR1 is SGHKS and CDR2 is YYEKEE in the germline V gene (reference sequence).

The chain recombines TRBV5-5 with TRBJ2-5, with unresolved D. The TCR sequence derives from a middle-aged woman who had recovered from COVID-19. The sample comprised PBMCs or T cells enriched from blood (not recorded which). The CDR3 nucleotides are TGTGCCAGCAGCTTGTTTACACCCCCCCAAGAGACCCAGTACTTC. It yields the protein CASSLFTPPQETQYF.